The clone carrying this T cell receptor (beta chain) was seen just once. Its antigen is not identified. With 60 Vbeta and 13 Jbeta primers, the PCR was carried out. TCRdb's table, derived via immunoSEQ multiplex PCR, lists solely in-frame clones and lacks some. This sample has around 130,000 clones, with approximately 80% found just once. The CDR3 extends over 13 amino acids. Germline CDR1 SGDLS, CDR2 YYNGEE. V was shortened by 3 bases and J by 3 bases, with 9 bases between the two germline ends. This sample is part of a study of cytomegalovirus exposure and HLA in healthy donors. General study findings and limits: TCR beta V segments were, for the most part, productive about 87% or about 30% of the time in an earlier analysis. Reports showed the classifier diagnosing cytomegalovirus status with high specificity and sensitivity. Later, an analysis showed that TCR beta chains associated with HLA were more clonally expanded than others that were equally common. The study labeled more than 150 TCR beta chains cytomegalovirus-associated.

The TCR comes from a man younger than 30 in good health and CMV-seropositive. The chain carries TRBV9 and TRBJ1-1; possible D gene TRBD1, 5 bases. The sequencing input was PBMCs. DNA for the CDR3: TGTGCCAGCAGCGCCGACAGTTACACTGAAGCTTTCTTT. Protein sequence: CASSADSYTEAFF.